Following are 4 T cell receptor beta chains from one sample sequenced in a study of shared clonotypes between healthy human individuals. This table comes from immunoSEQ multiplex PCR, and its TCRdb copy is limited to in-frame clones, with some not included. The profile shows some 700,000 clones, around 91% of them singletons. Material for sequencing was memory CD8+ T cells from PBMCs. The subset: CD45RO+ cells pooled with CCR7-negative TemRA cells. Receptors originate from a man aged 18 to 35 in good health. Some clones in this sample may be carry-over from other donors' samples.

V usage is TRBV7-9 and J usage is TRBJ2-5, with 9 bases matching TRBD1. The germline V gene has CDR1 SEHNR and CDR2 FQNEAQ (reference sequence). The CDR3 has 14 residues. V shed 5 bases, J shed 5 bases, and the junction held 6 bases outside the gene matches. The CDR3 protein is CASSQQGAWETQYF. In DNA form, the CDR3 reads TGTGCCAGCAGCCAACAGGGGGCTTGGGAGACCCAGTACTTC.

The V and J genes are TRBV7-9 and TRBJ2-1; 9 bases line up with TRBD2. This CDR3 region has 18 residues. The trim removed 5 bases at V and 7 bases at J, leaving 18 bases unmatched. In germline, CDR1 is SEHNR, CDR2 FQNEAQ (reference sequence). In DNA, the CDR3 is TGTGCCAGCAGCCCCATACCCAGGGGCGGGAGGGTTGGAAATGAGCAGTTCTTC. This codes for CASSPIPRGGRVGNEQFF.

The chain links TRBV28 to TRBJ1-2, with D tentatively TRBD1 (6 bases). Germline V gene lookup returns CDR1 MDHEN and CDR2 SYDVKM. CDR3 length: 15 residues. Trimming pared 10 bases from V and 2 bases from J, leaving 20 bases between. CDR3 protein: CATSPGGRANYGYTF. Here the CDR3 DNA reads TGTGCCACCTCCCCCGGGGGGCGCGCCAACTATGGCTACACCTTC.

V is TRBV7-3 and J is TRBJ2-2; the match to TRBD2 covers 7 bases. Germline V gene data show CDR1 as SGHTA and CDR2 as FQGTGA. This CDR3 has 17 residues. The ends lost 4 bases at V and 4 bases at J; junction bases unmatched: 12. This chain's CDR3 is CASSSTSAGWGTGELFF. CDR3 sequence (DNA): TGTGCCAGCAGCTCCACCTCAGCGGGGTGGGGCACCGGGGAGCTGTTTTTT.